These 16 T cell receptor beta chains share one sample of origin, sequenced in a study of T-cell reconstitution after alpha-beta-depleted transplantation in children. Researchers prepared the TCRbeta library using unique molecular identifiers, the study reports. TCRdb used MiXCR to reprocess the PCR reads, holding one entry per CDR3 protein. The sample has about 240,000 distinct CDR3 sequences; about 26% are singletons. Specimen: PBMCs, collected before TCRalphabeta/CD19-depleted stem cell transplant. These receptors came from a girl aged 2-15 years with Fanconi anemia, due to receive a stem cell transplant.

In its sample, this clonotype was seen many times. Here the CDR3 DNA reads TGTGCCAGCAGTTTCTTGTACGAGCAGTACTTC. Its protein is CASSFLYEQYF. The chain is built from TRBV12-3 or TRBV12-4 and TRBJ2-7; unclear D gene. V was cut by 3 bases and J by 4 bases, with 4 bases left in between. The CDR3 extends over 11 amino acids.

The V call is TRBV4-1, the J call TRBJ2-2; a weak D match, TRBD2 (5 bases). The CDR3 runs to 16 residues. Germline-derived CDR1 and CDR2 are MGHRA and YSYEKL. Trimming cost V 0 bases and J 3 bases, with 11 bases left between them. The CDR3 loop is CASSQDLRGYTGELFF. The CDR3 DNA sequence: TGCGCCAGCAGCCAAGATCTAAGAGGGTACACCGGGGAGCTGTTTTTT.

The J gene is TRBJ2-5, the V gene TRBV12-3 or TRBV12-4, with D perhaps given as TRBD1 or TRBD2 (6 bases each). CDR3 size: 13 residues. V lost 3 bases to trimming and J lost 6 bases, with 11 bases between them. The DNA for the CDR3 is TGTGCCAGCAGTTTCGGGGGCGGGAAGACCCAGTACTTC. Residues: CASSFGGGKTQYF.

This chain joins TRBV11-2 and TRBJ2-7; TRBD2 aligns across 12 bases. This CDR3 is 17 amino acids long. Germline V gives CDR1 SGHAT, CDR2 FQNNGV. V trimming: 5 bases; J trimming: 0 bases; junction bases outside the gene matches: 8. CDR3 loop: CASSRGLAGPFSYEQYF. In DNA form, the CDR3 reads TGTGCCAGCAGCCGTGGACTAGCGGGGCCATTCTCCTACGAGCAGTACTTC.

The J gene is TRBJ2-3, the V gene TRBV28; weak D call: TRBD2 (6 bases). CDR1 MDHEN and CDR2 SYDVKM come from the germline V gene. The CDR3 contains 14 residues. Deletions cut 6 bases from V and 2 bases from J, with 12 bases between. The CDR3 nucleotides read TGTGCCAGCAGGGCGGGGTTATACACAGATACGCAGTATTTT. Protein product: CASRAGLYTDTQYF.

This clonotype was counted at least ten times. The CDR3 DNA reads as TGTGCCAGCAGTGATCCGCCCGACGAGCAGTACTTC. Translating it yields CASSDPPDEQYF. V usage is TRBV25-1 and J usage is TRBJ2-7, with D unclear. Germline CDR1 is MGHDK and CDR2 is SYGVNS. The CDR3 totals 12 residues. Trimming removed 3 bases from V and 5 bases from J, with 8 bases in between.

Many counts were recorded for this clonotype. The rearrangement links TRBV10-3 to TRBJ2-1; 11 bases line up with TRBD2. The junction had 8 bases not matched to a gene; V was cut back by 5 bases and J by 8 bases. The germline gives CDR1 ENHRY, CDR2 SYGVKD. The CDR3 consists of 15 residues. CDR3 DNA sequence: TGTGCCATCAGTCCTACTAGCGGGAGTAGGTATGAGCAGTTCTTC. Translation: CAISPTSGSRYEQFF.

This clonotype was seen at least ten times. This sequence joins TRBV5-6 and TRBJ2-2; TRBD2 aligns across 8 bases. The CDR3 sequence is 14 residues long. Germline assignment: CDR1 SGHDT and CDR2 YYEEEE. The V gene end was trimmed by 5 bases and the J gene end by 5 bases; junction bases not matched to a gene: 5. Here the CDR3 DNA reads TGTGCCAGCAGATTAGCGGGACGGACCGGGGAGCTGTTTTTT. Its translation: CASRLAGRTGELFF. Filled out from reference TRBV5-6 and TRBJ2-2, the complete variable domain reads DAGVTQSPTHLIKTRGQQVTLRCSPKSGHDTVSWYQQALGQGPQFIFQYYEEEERQRGNFPDRFSGHQFPNYSSELNVNALLLGDSALYLCASRLAGRTGELFFGEGSRLTVL.

This chain links TRBV7-8 with TRBJ2-4, with D uncertain. V was shortened by 2 bases and J by 4 bases, with 9 bases between the two germline ends. Per germline, CDR1 SGHVS and CDR2 FQNEAQ. This CDR3 is built from 14 residues. CDR3 bases: TGTGCCAGCAGCTTAACTTCAGTTAAAAACATTCAGTACTTC. Amino acid sequence: CASSLTSVKNIQYF.

This clonotype was seen only a few times. The chain couples TRBV2 to TRBJ1-6; D ambiguous. Per germline, CDR1 SNHLY and CDR2 FYNNEI. V was clipped by 3 bases and J by 9 bases, with 6 bases between them. The CDR3 length is 12 residues. CDR3 DNA sequence: TGTGCCAGCAGTGAGTCGCCTTCACCCCTCCACTTT. This gives the protein CASSESPSPLHF.

There are many counts of this clonotype. This sequence joins TRBV12-3 or TRBV12-4 and TRBJ2-5, with 8 positions matching TRBD1. Trimming took 5 bases from V and 5 from J; bases not matched to a gene: 4. CDR3 length: 13 amino acids. The CDR3 sequence is CASSLRGRETQYF. The CDR3 DNA is TGTGCCAGCAGTCTCAGGGGGCGGGAGACCCAGTACTTC.

The chain recombines TRBV9 with TRBJ2-5; D remains ambiguous. Trimming stripped 0 bases from V and 2 bases from J, with 8 bases between. CDR1 is SGDLS, CDR2 YYNGEE, per germline. This CDR3 is 14 amino acids long. Here the CDR3 reads CASSVADTQETQYF. The CDR3 DNA reads as TGTGCCAGCAGCGTAGCCGATACTCAAGAGACCCAGTACTTC.

The table lists this clonotype with many counts. The genes are TRBV27 and TRBJ2-7; TRBD2 matches 7 bases. The CDR3 covers 14 residues. CDR1 is MNHEY, CDR2 SMNVEV, per germline (reference sequence). J lost 1 base, V lost 3 bases, and 3 bases had no gene match. CDR3 amino acids: CASSFFSGSYEQYF. DNA for the CDR3: TGTGCCAGCAGTTTCTTTAGCGGGTCCTACGAGCAGTACTTC.

The gene calls are TRBV20-1 and TRBJ2-1; a weak D match, TRBD2 (7 bases). The V end was cut by 6 bases, the J end by 7 bases, with 19 bases between. CDR1 is DFQATT and CDR2 is SNEGSKA in the germline V gene (reference sequence). The CDR3 consists of 14 residues. In nucleotides, the CDR3 is TGCAGTGCCACATCGGCGGGGGCGGGGAATGAGCAGTTCTTC. Amino acids: CSATSAGAGNEQFF.

This clonotype was detected ten times or more. This chain connects TRBV29-1 to TRBJ1-2, with a possible D match to TRBD1 (6 bases). This CDR3 contains 12 residues. V was trimmed by 3 bases and J by 4 bases, leaving 9 bases between them. CDR1 and CDR2 (germline): SQVTM, ANQGSEA. CDR3 nucleotides: TGCAGCGTTGATGAACAGGGCTATGGCTACACCTTC. It encodes CSVDEQGYGYTF.

As for this clonotype: One junction end does not reproduce the germline sequence, and a read error may be involved. This chain uses TRBV20-1 with TRBJ2-3; 7 bases match TRBD2. From germline, CDR1 is DFQATT and CDR2 SNEGSKA (reference sequence). The CDR3 spans 19 residues. The CDR3 region is CCARDLWRTRSGPTDTQYF. DNA of the CDR3: TGCTGTGCTAGAGATCTTTGGAGGACTAGGAGCGGTCCCACAGATACGCAGTATTTT.